The clone carrying this TCR beta chain was found many times. Its target is unknown. V lost 0 bases and J 7 bases, leaving 16 bases between the germline ends. Germline CDR1 is LGHNA and CDR2 is YNFKEQ. This CDR3 has 16 residues. All patients reached thyroid surgery having received no treatment beforehand. The authors' processing: What underpinned the distant-metastasis classifier for papillary thyroid cancer was the set of CDR3 differences across clinicopathological groups. TCRdb re-called the PCR reads via MiXCR. The V and J calls come from TCRdb's annotation, not from the publication. Of tens of thousands of clones in the sample, about 15% were seen once. The data stem from a study of metastatic and nonmetastatic thyroid tumors. Across the study: Malignant and benign thyroid patients had repertoires compared in peripheral blood and tumor or nodule tissue.

Notes on the study in general: The reported finding was significantly higher TCR beta diversity in malignant thyroid tumors relative to benign nodules, in blood and tumor.

The V and J genes are TRBV4-2 and TRBJ2-1; a possible D gene is TRBD1 (6 bases). This clonotype originated in a female donor with papillary thyroid cancer or a benign thyroid nodule (not recorded which). Some clones in this sample may be carry-over from other donors' samples. Specimen: blood. CDR3 amino acids: CASSQDGGGLGNEQFF. CDR3 DNA: TGTGCCAGCAGCCAAGATGGTGGGGGCTTGGGGAATGAGCAGTTCTTC.